These 13 T cell receptor beta chains came from one sample sequenced in a study of vaccination and CD4 T cells after COVID-19. The Oncomine TCR Beta short-read assay was applied to DNA of cultured CD4+ T cells. TCRdb fed the PCR reads into MiXCR, producing one record per CDR3 protein. The sample has almost 20,000 distinct CDR3 sequences, approximately 50% seen once; the top ten hold about 9.9%. These receptors lack a known antigen. Treatment of the sample: roughly 10-day PBMC culture with coronavirus spike peptide pools or control peptides (ViraFEST assay). The sequencing input was CD4+ T cells from blood, cultured in vitro. These receptor sequences come from a human donor who had recovered from COVID-19.

The CDR3 nucleotides read TGTGCCAGCAACGACGGGACCTCCAAAAACATTCAGTACTTC. Its translation: CASNDGTSKNIQYF. The chain has TRBV27 and TRBJ2-4, with D perhaps given as TRBD1 or TRBD2 (5 bases each). V was cut by 7 bases and J by 2 bases, with 12 bases left in between. CDR3 length: 14 residues. Germline CDR1 and CDR2: MNHEY and SMNVEV (reference sequence).

The chain joins TRBV27 to TRBJ2-7, with 9 bases identical to TRBD2. Germline CDR1 is MNHEY and CDR2 is SMNVEV (reference sequence). This CDR3 spans 15 amino acids. V was pared by 0 bases and J by 5 bases, with 5 bases of the junction left unmatched. Here the CDR3 reads CASSLSGGRANEQYF. The DNA for the CDR3 is TGTGCCAGCAGTTTATCGGGCGGGAGGGCCAACGAGCAGTACTTC.

This clonotype was counted a few times. This chain uses TRBV20-1 with TRBJ1-5, with D tentatively TRBD1 (5 bases). Germline V CDR1 and CDR2: DFQATT, SNEGSKA (reference sequence). The CDR3 loop spans 18 amino acids. The V and J ends lost 0 bases and 5 bases respectively, with 23 bases between them. CDR3 amino acids: CSARDRRVGRKGDQPQHF. The CDR3 DNA is TGCAGTGCTAGAGACAGACGGGTGGGTAGGAAAGGGGATCAGCCCCAGCATTTT.

V and J are TRBV5-4 and TRBJ2-3; TRBD2 aligns across 7 bases. Unmatched junction bases numbered 10, after V lost 6 bases and J lost 6 bases. In germline, CDR1 is SGHNT, CDR2 YYREEE (reference sequence). The length of the CDR3 is 14 residues. CDR3 protein: CASTRGGVADTQYF. Written as DNA, the CDR3 is TGTGCCAGCACCCGCGGGGGAGTAGCTGATACGCAGTATTTT.

The rearrangement joins TRBV20-1 to TRBJ2-2, with TRBD2 identical over 8 bases. V lost 0 bases, J lost 7 bases, and 7 bases stayed unmatched. Per the germline V gene, CDR1 is DFQATT and CDR2 is SNEGSKA (reference sequence). The CDR3 has 15 amino acids. CDR3 loop: CSARDPGGPDGELFF. Here the CDR3 DNA reads TGCAGTGCTAGAGACCCGGGGGGGCCGGACGGGGAGCTGTTTTTT.

This chain joins TRBV18 and TRBJ2-3; 9 bases match TRBD1. There are 15 residues in the CDR3. Germline V lookup: CDR1 KGHSH, CDR2 LQKENI. The trim removed 2 bases at V and 6 bases at J, leaving 6 bases unmatched. CDR3 coding DNA: TGTGCCAGCTCACCATTGGGACAGGGAAGTGATACGCAGTATTTT. This encodes CASSPLGQGSDTQYF.

The rearrangement links TRBV20-1 to TRBJ1-6; no definite D call. CDR1 is DFQATT, CDR2 SNEGSKA, per germline (reference sequence). This CDR3 has 17 amino acids. V was clipped by 0 bases and J by 5 bases, with 17 bases between them. The CDR3 coding sequence is TGCAGTGCTAGAGATTCGGCGGCAGGAGGACATAATTCACCCCTCCACTTT. It encodes CSARDSAAGGHNSPLHF.

V and J are TRBV6-1 and TRBJ2-3; 9 nucleotides agree with TRBD2. Looked up from germline, CDR1 is MNHNS and CDR2 is SASEGT. Trimming took 6 bases from V and 4 from J; bases not matched to a gene: 11. The CDR3 length is 16 residues. The CDR3 loop reads CASRLGAGGGPDTQYF. CDR3 sequence (DNA): TGTGCCAGCAGATTGGGGGCGGGAGGGGGTCCAGATACGCAGTATTTT.

Only a few counts were recorded for this clonotype. V is TRBV20-1 and J is TRBJ1-1, with TRBD1 as a possible D gene (5 bases). The V gene lost 6 bases and the J gene lost 7 bases, with 24 bases spanning the gap. Germline lookup yields CDR1 DFQATT and CDR2 SNEGSKA (reference sequence). The CDR3 is made up of 15 amino acids. The CDR3 here is CSATKARQGGDEAFF. CDR3 coding DNA: TGCAGTGCCACTAAGGCGCGGCAGGGAGGCGATGAAGCTTTCTTT.

V usage is TRBV20-1 and J usage is TRBJ1-2; 11 bases agree with TRBD1. Germline V gives CDR1 DFQATT, CDR2 SNEGSKA (reference sequence). CDR3 length equals 13 residues. V dropped 4 bases and J dropped 7; count of bases not matched to a gene: 5. DNA for the CDR3: TGCAGTGCTACCCAGGACAGGGGGCCTGGCTACACCTTC. Amino acid sequence: CSATQDRGPGYTF.

In this sample, this clonotype turned up a few times. At one boundary the junction diverges from the germline segment, which might be a read error. V and J are TRBV7-3 and TRBJ2-3, with a possible D match to TRBD2 (5 bases). Germline CDR1 is SGHTA and CDR2 is FQGTGA. This CDR3 has 15 residues. CDR3 bases: TGTGCCAGCAGCTTTGGCGGGTTTAGCACGGATACGCAGTATTTT. This translates into CASSFGGFSTDTQYF. Full variable domain (rest looked up from reference TRBV7-3 and TRBJ2-3): GAGVSQTPSNKVTEKGKYVELRCDPISGHTALYWYRQSLGQGPEFLIYFQGTGAADDSGLPNDRFFAVRPEGSVSTLKIQRTERGDSAVYLCASSFGGFSTDTQYFGPGTRLTVL.

This clonotype occurred a few times. The gene calls are TRBV6-2 or TRBV6-3 and TRBJ2-7; D might be TRBD2 (6 bases). Trimming cost V 6 bases and J 6 bases, with 18 bases left between them. The CDR3 has 14 amino acids. The germline V gene encodes CDR1 MNHEY and CDR2 SVGEGT. Here the CDR3 reads CASSLIPGDAEQYF. CDR3 DNA sequence: TGTGCCAGCAGCCTTATCCCGGGAGACGCCGAGCAGTACTTC.

This clonotype was seen a few times. J is TRBJ1-6 and V is TRBV6-2 or TRBV6-3, with 10 bases matching TRBD1. J was trimmed by 10 bases and V by 5 bases; bases with no gene match: 8. The CDR3 loop spans 15 amino acids. The germline gives CDR1 MNHEY, CDR2 SVGEGT. The CDR3 coding sequence is TGTGCCAGCAGTGAAACCGGGACAGGGGACTCACCCCTCCACTTT. This gives the protein CASSETGTGDSPLHF.